The count of the clone carrying this T cell receptor beta chain is one. Its antigen is still unknown. Amplifying from RNA transcripts, the study obtained TCR beta CDR3 regions. Amplification began with first-round RT-PCR using HTBI primers, then second-round multiplex PCR was performed. Each CDR3 protein is one row after TCRdb ran MiXCR on the multiplex PCR reads. Altogether around 1,000,000 distinct CDR3 sequences are present, roughly two fifths being singletons, with the ten largest covering 11%. This sample is drawn from a study of Graves' ophthalmopathy and Graves' hyperthyroidism. Trimming shortened V by 3 bases and J by 4 bases, and 15 bases separated the two germline ends. The germline CDR1 and CDR2 sequences are SNHLY and FYNNEI. CDR3 length equals 16 residues. Regarding the study as a whole: Blood was where most expanded thyroid clonotypes above 0.001 frequency also turned up.

Aged 18 to 65, hyperthyroidism patients had new diagnoses of under 2 months' duration. Other autoimmune diseases, uncontrolled infections, pregnancy and lactation each led to patient exclusion. The V and J genes are TRBV2 and TRBJ2-2; unclear D gene. The sequencing input was peripheral blood or thyroid tissue (not recorded which). The clonotype was recovered from an adult man with Graves' hyperthyroidism. This CDR3 reads CASSDLPARLTGELFF. The CDR3 DNA follows: TGTGCCAGCAGTGACCTCCCCGCCCGACTCACCGGGGAGCTGTTTTTT.